The 8 T cell receptor delta chains below come from one sample, sequenced in a study of Vδ1+ human thymocytes. Findings and limits, study-wide: In the thymus, TRG and TRD repertoires looked highly polyclonal with Gaussian CDR3 lengths.

RNA was extracted from the cells and then reverse transcribed. The CDR3 regions were amplified by multiplex PCR from V-gene primers to a constant-region primer. TCRdb processed the multiplex PCR reads again with the CATT caller. The data contain 80,000 or so delta-chain clones, about 38% of them seen just once; the ten biggest clones take up over 0.2%. These receptors' antigens are unknown. The material sequenced was Vdelta1+ gamma-delta thymocytes from the thymus. Subset indicated: FACS-sorted CD3+ TCRalphabeta- TCRVdelta1+ TCRVdelta2- thymocytes. Receptor source: a boy under two years old who had congenital heart surgery.

The V call is TRDV1, the J call TRDJ1; TRDD3 is a possible D gene (5 bases). CDR1 TSWWSYY and CDR2 QGS come from the germline V gene. The V end was cut by 5 bases, the J end by 0 bases, with 25 bases between. The CDR3 totals 19 residues. The CDR3, as DNA: TGTGCTCTTGGGTCCTCTGTTGTTGTTCCGATACTTTACACCGATAAACTCATCTTT. This translates into CALGSSVVVPILYTDKLIF.

V gene TRDV1 combines with J gene TRDJ1; D may be TRDD3 (5 bases). The CDR3 sequence is 18 residues long. With 0 bases removed from V and 0 bases from J, the gap between germline ends came to 17 bases. From germline, CDR1 is TSWWSYY and CDR2 QGS. The CDR3 region is CALGELPGKQGNTDKLIF. The CDR3 DNA is TGTGCTCTTGGGGAACTACCAGGGAAACAGGGGAACACCGATAAACTCATCTTT.

This clone was recorded a few times. This chain links TRDV1 with TRDJ1; 7 positions agree with TRDD3. Germline CDR1 is TSWWSYY and CDR2 is QGS. J lost 7 bases, V lost 6 bases, and 20 bases had no gene match. This CDR3 is 17 amino acids long. The DNA of the CDR3 is TGTGCTCTTGGAGACTACGTGAGGGGGATTTTTATCGGTAAACTCATCTTT. Its protein is CALGDYVRGIFIGKLIF.

This clone has a handful of counts. The chain recombines TRDV1 with TRDJ1, with 7 nucleotides matching TRDD3. The CDR3 totals 26 residues. Germline values: CDR1 TSWWSYY, CDR2 QGS. The V gene end was trimmed by 5 bases and the J gene end by 1 base; junction bases not matched to a gene: 40. CDR3 protein: CALGTTKVPTAPLGVLTPFFTDKLIF. The CDR3 DNA sequence: TGTGCTCTTGGGACTACAAAGGTCCCTACGGCCCCTCTGGGGGTTCTTACCCCCTTCTTCACCGATAAACTCATCTTT.

V is TRDV1 and J is TRDJ1; D possibly corresponds to TRDD3 (5 bases). The CDR3 is 19 amino acids. CDR1 and CDR2 (germline): TSWWSYY, QGS. Deletions cut 1 base from V and 1 base from J, with 22 bases between. CDR3: CALGEQQHQRSGGTDKLIF. The DNA for the CDR3 is TGTGCTCTTGGGGAACAGCAACACCAGAGGTCGGGGGGCACCGATAAACTCATCTTT.

This chain joins TRDV1 and TRDJ1; D is perhaps TRDD3 (6 bases). This CDR3 spans 18 amino acids. Germline CDR1 TSWWSYY, CDR2 QGS. V lost 0 bases and J lost 0, with 17 bases in between. CDR3 coding DNA: TGTGCTCTTGGGGAACTTCTAAAGGGGGACGAGTACACCGATAAACTCATCTTT. This encodes CALGELLKGDEYTDKLIF.

Points on this clone: This may stem from a read error, because a much larger clone lies one nucleotide away. This same CDR3 is encoded by further DNA sequences in the sample. The chain links TRDV2 to TRDJ1; 7 bases line up with TRDD3. The CDR3 covers 12 residues. V shed 7 bases and J 9 bases; nucleotides not matched to a gene: 10. CDR1 is GEAIGNYY and CDR2 is EKD in the germline V gene. CDR3 region: CAWWIRPSQLIF. The CDR3 DNA follows: TGTGCCTGGTGGATACGCCCGTCTCAACTCATCTTT.

This clone was detected a few times. The chain combines TRDV1 with TRDJ1; TRDD3 is a possible D gene (10 bases). Germline lookup yields CDR1 TSWWSYY and CDR2 QGS. This CDR3 is 22 amino acids long. V lost 5 bases to trimming and J lost 1 base, with 35 bases between them. The chain's CDR3 is CALGCPSYRRSILGDSTDKLIF. CDR3 nucleotides: TGTGCTCTTGGGTGTCCTTCCTACCGGAGATCGATACTGGGGGATTCCACCGATAAACTCATCTTT.